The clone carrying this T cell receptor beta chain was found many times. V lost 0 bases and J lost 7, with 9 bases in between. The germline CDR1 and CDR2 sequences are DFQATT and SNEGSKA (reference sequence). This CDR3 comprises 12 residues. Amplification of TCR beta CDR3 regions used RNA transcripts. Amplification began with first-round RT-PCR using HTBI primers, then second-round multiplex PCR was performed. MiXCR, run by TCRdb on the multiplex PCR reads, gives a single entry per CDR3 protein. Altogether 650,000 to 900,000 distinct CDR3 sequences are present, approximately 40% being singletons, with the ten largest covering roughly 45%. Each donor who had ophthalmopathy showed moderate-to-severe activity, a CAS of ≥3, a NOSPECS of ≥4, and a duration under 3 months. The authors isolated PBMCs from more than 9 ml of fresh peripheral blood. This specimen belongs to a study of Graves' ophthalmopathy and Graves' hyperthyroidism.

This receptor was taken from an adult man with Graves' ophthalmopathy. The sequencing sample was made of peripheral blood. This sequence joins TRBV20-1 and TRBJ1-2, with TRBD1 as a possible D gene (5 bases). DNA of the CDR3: TGCAGTGCTAGAGAGGGACTTCTTGGCTACACCTTC. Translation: CSAREGLLGYTF.